This is a list of T cell receptor beta chains from one sample in a study of control samples from healthy donors and cancer patients. Libraries were prepared by immunoSEQ multiplex PCR; TCRdb keeps only in-frame clonotypes and omits some of them. The top ten clones hold over 9.5% of a sample with some 95,000 clones, about 80% of them seen once. What was sequenced was blood. Source of these receptors: a woman in her twenties or thirties in good health. The CDR3 runs from the conserved cysteine through the conserved F or W. The order of the fields is CDR3 length, J gene, V gene, clone size, D gene, CDR3 DNA, CDR3 protein. The D gene is left open where the match is weak. For some rows the clone size is stated as once, few or many, or as a class when expanded; others skip it.

CDR3 length: 14; J gene: TRBJ1-1; V gene: TRBV9; clone size: NA; D gene: TRBD1; CDR3 DNA: TGTGCCAGCAGCGTAACAGGGGGGAACACTGAAGCTTTCTTT; CDR3 protein: CASSVTGGNTEAFF
CDR3 length: 16; J gene: TRBJ1-4; V gene: TRBV9; clone size: once; D gene: NA; CDR3 DNA: TGTGCCAGCAGCGTAGATAGTGGAGCAACTAATGAAAAACTGTTTTTT; CDR3 protein: CASSVDSGATNEKLFF
CDR3 length: 13; J gene: TRBJ1-2; V gene: TRBV6-2/TRBV6-3; clone size: once; D gene: NA; CDR3 DNA: TGTGCCAGCAGTCGAGGGCTGTACTATGGCTACACCTTC; CDR3 protein: CASSRGLYYGYTF
CDR3 length: 16; J gene: TRBJ2-1; V gene: TRBV24-1; clone size: NA; D gene: NA; CDR3 DNA: TGTGCCACCAGTGATCACAGGGGAGGTTGGCTAAATGAGCAGTTCTTC; CDR3 protein: CATSDHRGGWLNEQFF
CDR3 length: 12; J gene: TRBJ2-5; V gene: TRBV5-6; clone size: NA; D gene: NA; CDR3 DNA: TGTGCCAGCAGCTCCGAGGGAGAGACCCAGTACTTC; CDR3 protein: CASSSEGETQYF
CDR3 length: 13; J gene: TRBJ2-7; V gene: TRBV4-1; clone size: once; D gene: TRBD1; CDR3 DNA: TGCGCCAGCAGCCATTGGGACAGGGGCGAGCAGTACTTC; CDR3 protein: CASSHWDRGEQYF
CDR3 length: 14; J gene: TRBJ1-1; V gene: TRBV29-1; clone size: NA; D gene: NA; CDR3 DNA: TGCAGCGTTCTTTCGGGTATGGAGAACACTGAAGCTTTCTTT; CDR3 protein: CSVLSGMENTEAFF
CDR3 length: 13; J gene: TRBJ2-7; V gene: TRBV19; clone size: NA; D gene: TRBD1; CDR3 DNA: TGTGCCAGTACTCCAGGGGGCTTTGGCGAGCAGTACTTC; CDR3 protein: CASTPGGFGEQYF
CDR3 length: 13; J gene: TRBJ1-1; V gene: TRBV4-2; clone size: NA; D gene: NA; CDR3 DNA: TGTGCCAGCAGCCATGACAAGAACACTGAAGCTTTCTTT; CDR3 protein: CASSHDKNTEAFF
CDR3 length: 15; J gene: TRBJ2-3; V gene: TRBV9; clone size: NA; D gene: TRBD1; CDR3 DNA: TGTGCCAGCAGCCCGCCGTCGACAGGGATAGATACGCAGTATTTT; CDR3 protein: CASSPPSTGIDTQYF
CDR3 length: 15; J gene: TRBJ2-5; V gene: TRBV14; clone size: NA; D gene: TRBD2; CDR3 DNA: TGTGCCAGCAGCCAAGTATCCGGACTAGGAGAGACCCAGTACTTC; CDR3 protein: CASSQVSGLGETQYF
CDR3 length: 15; J gene: TRBJ2-3; V gene: TRBV6-4; clone size: many; D gene: TRBD2; CDR3 DNA: TGTGCCAGCAGGGCCCTAGCGGGGGGGCCAGATACGCAGTATTTT; CDR3 protein: CASRALAGGPDTQYF
CDR3 length: 15; J gene: TRBJ1-3; V gene: TRBV3-1/TRBV3-2; clone size: NA; D gene: NA; CDR3 DNA: TGTGCCAGCAGCCCCCAGGGTCTCTCTGGAAACACCATATATTTT; CDR3 protein: CASSPQGLSGNTIYF
CDR3 length: 13; J gene: TRBJ2-2; V gene: TRBV29-1; clone size: few; D gene: NA; CDR3 DNA: TGCAGCGCGGACAGGGAGGGAACCGGGGAGCTGTTTTTT; CDR3 protein: CSADREGTGELFF
CDR3 length: 13; J gene: TRBJ2-5; V gene: TRBV12-1; clone size: NA; D gene: NA; CDR3 DNA: TGTGCCAGCAGCCCCCCCCTACAAGAGACCCAGTACTTC; CDR3 protein: CASSPPLQETQYF
CDR3 length: 13; J gene: TRBJ2-5; V gene: TRBV7-2; clone size: once; D gene: NA; CDR3 DNA: TGTGCCAGCTGCCCAGGGCCGCAAGAGACCCAGTACTTC; CDR3 protein: CASCPGPQETQYF
CDR3 length: 18; J gene: TRBJ2-4; V gene: TRBV13; clone size: NA; D gene: NA; CDR3 DNA: TGTGCCAGCAGCTTAGGAGATACATGGGGGAGGTCCAAAAACATTCAGTACTTC; CDR3 protein: CASSLGDTWGRSKNIQYF